This entry is about one T cell receptor beta chain. What it binds is unknown. The data originate from a study of OX40 agonist ivuxolimab in advanced cancers. Overall study findings and caveats: Within 6 weeks, CD4+ and CD8+ blood T cells expanded clonally at 0.1 to 3.0 mg/kg.

The length of the CDR3 is 13 residues. V dropped 1 base and J dropped 5 bases, with 8 bases sitting between them. The germline V gene encodes CDR1 MGHRA and CDR2 YSYEKL. TCRdb's copy holds only in-frame clones and misses some; the assay was immunoSEQ multiplex PCR. Here the sample spans tens of thousands of clones, 74% being singletons. V and J are TRBV4-1 and TRBJ1-2; the D is unclear. The specimen comprised CD4+ or CD8+ T cells sorted from blood, sampled in a trial of the OX40 agonist ivuxolimab. The receptor was derived from an adult with an advanced solid tumor such as melanoma, head and neck, liver or kidney cancer. CDR3 loop: CASSQVGGYGYTF. The CDR3 DNA is TGCGCCAGCAGCCAAGTTGGTGGGTATGGCTACACCTTC.